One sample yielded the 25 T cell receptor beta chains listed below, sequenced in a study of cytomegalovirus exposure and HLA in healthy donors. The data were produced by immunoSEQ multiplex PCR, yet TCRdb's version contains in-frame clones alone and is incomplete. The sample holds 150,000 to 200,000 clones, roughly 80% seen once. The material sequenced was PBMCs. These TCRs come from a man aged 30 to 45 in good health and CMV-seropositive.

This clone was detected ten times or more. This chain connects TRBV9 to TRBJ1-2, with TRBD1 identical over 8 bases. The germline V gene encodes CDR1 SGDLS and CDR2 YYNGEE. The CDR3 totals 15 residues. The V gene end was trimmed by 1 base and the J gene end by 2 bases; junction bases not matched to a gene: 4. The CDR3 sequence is CASSVPGQVNYGYTF. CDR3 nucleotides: TGTGCCAGCAGCGTACCGGGACAGGTCAACTATGGCTACACCTTC.

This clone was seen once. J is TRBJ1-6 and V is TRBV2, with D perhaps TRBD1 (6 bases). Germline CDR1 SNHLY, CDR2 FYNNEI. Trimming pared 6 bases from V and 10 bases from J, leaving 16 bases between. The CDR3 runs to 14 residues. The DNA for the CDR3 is TGTGCCAGCAGGTCCCAAGGGGGTGGATCACCCCTCCACTTT. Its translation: CASRSQGGGSPLHF.

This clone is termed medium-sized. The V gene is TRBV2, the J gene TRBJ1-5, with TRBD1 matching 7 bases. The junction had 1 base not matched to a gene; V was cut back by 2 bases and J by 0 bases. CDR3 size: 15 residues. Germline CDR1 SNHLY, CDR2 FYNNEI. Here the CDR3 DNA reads TGTGCCAGCAGTGAACAGGGGGGTAGCAATCAGCCCCAGCATTTT. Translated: CASSEQGGSNQPQHF. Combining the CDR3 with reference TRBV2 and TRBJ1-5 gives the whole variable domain EPEVTQTPSHQVTQMGQEVILRCVPISNHLYFYWYRQILGQKVEFLVSFYNNEISEKSEIFDDQFSVERPDGSNFTLKIRSTKLEDSAMYFCASSEQGGSNQPQHFGDGTRLSIL.

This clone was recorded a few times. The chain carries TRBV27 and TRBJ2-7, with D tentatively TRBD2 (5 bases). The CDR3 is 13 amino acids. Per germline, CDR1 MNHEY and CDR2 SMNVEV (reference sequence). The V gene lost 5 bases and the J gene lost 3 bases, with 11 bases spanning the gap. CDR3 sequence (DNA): TGTGCCAGCAGTCTAGCCCCCAACTACGAGCAGTACTTC. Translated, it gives CASSLAPNYEQYF.

The CDR3 spells CASTPGEGNTQYF. CDR3 nucleotides: TGTGCCAGCACTCCCGGGGAGGGAAATACGCAGTATTTT. The J gene is TRBJ2-3, the V gene TRBV6-5, with 7 bases matching TRBD2. The CDR3 is 13 residues long. The J segment lost 7 bases and the V segment lost 7 bases, leaving 8 bases of the junction unmatched. Per the germline V gene, CDR1 is MNHEY and CDR2 is SVGAGI.

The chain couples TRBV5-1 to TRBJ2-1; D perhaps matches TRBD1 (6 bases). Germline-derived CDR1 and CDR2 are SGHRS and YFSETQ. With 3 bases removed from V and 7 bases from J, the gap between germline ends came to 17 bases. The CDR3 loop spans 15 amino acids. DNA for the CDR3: TGCGCCAGCAGCTCCGGGACAACAGACCTTAATGAGCAGTTCTTC. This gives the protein CASSSGTTDLNEQFF.

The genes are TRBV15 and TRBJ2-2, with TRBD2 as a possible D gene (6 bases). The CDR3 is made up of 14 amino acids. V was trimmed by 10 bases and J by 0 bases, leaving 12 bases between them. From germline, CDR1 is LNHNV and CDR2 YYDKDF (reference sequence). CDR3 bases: TGTGCCATCAACGGACTATCGAACACCGGGGAGCTGTTTTTT. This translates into CAINGLSNTGELFF.

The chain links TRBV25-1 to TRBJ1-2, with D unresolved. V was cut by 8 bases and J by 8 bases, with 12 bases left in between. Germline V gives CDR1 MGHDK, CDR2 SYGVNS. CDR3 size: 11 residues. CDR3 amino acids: CASLGPAGYTF. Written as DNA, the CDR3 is TGTGCCAGCTTGGGCCCCGCGGGCTACACCTTC.

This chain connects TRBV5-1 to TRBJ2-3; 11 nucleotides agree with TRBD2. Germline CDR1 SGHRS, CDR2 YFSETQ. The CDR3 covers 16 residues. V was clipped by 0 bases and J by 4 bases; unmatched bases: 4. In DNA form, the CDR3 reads TGCGCCAGCAGCTTGGGACTAGCGGGGAGGTCAGATACGCAGTATTTT. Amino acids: CASSLGLAGRSDTQYF.

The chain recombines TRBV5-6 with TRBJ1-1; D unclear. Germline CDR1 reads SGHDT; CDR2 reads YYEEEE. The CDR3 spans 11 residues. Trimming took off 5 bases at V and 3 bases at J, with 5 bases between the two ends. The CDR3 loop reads CASSLYTEAFF. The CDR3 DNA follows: TGTGCCAGCAGTTTATACACTGAAGCTTTCTTT.

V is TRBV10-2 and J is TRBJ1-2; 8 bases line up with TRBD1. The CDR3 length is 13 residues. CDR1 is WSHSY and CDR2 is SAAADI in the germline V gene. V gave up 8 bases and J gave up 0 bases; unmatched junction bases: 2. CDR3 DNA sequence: TGCGCCAGCGGGACAGGTGCTAACTATGGCTACACCTTC. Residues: CASGTGANYGYTF.

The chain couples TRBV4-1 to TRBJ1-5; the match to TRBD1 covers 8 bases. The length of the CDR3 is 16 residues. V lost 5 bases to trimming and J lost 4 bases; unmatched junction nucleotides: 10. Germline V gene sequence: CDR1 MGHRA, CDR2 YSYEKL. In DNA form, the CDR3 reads TGCGCCAGCAGCTTCGGACAGGGCGTAGGGAATCAGCCCCAGCATTTT. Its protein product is CASSFGQGVGNQPQHF.

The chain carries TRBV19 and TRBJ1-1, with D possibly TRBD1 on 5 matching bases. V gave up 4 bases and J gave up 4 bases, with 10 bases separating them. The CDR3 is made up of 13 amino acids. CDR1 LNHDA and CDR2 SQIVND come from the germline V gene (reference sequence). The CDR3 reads CASSTGISTEAFF. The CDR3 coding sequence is TGTGCCAGTAGTACAGGGATCTCCACTGAAGCTTTCTTT.

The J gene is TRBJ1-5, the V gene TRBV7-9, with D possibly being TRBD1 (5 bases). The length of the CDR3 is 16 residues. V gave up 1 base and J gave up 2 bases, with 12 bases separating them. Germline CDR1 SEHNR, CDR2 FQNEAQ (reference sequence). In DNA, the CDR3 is TGTGCCAGCAGCTTAGAACGGGGGGTGGGCAATCAGCCCCAGCATTTT. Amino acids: CASSLERGVGNQPQHF. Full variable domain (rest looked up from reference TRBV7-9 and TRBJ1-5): DTGVSQNPRHKITKRGQNVTFRCDPISEHNRLYWYRQTLGQGPEFLTYFQNEAQLEKSRLLSDRFSAERPKGSFSTLEIQRTEQGDSAMYLCASSLERGVGNQPQHFGDGTRLSIL.

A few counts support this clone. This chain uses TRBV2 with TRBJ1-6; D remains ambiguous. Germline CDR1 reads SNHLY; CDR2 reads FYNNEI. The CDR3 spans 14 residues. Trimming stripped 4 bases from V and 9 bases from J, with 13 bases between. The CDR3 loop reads CASSVDRGSSPLHF. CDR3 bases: TGTGCCAGCAGTGTCGACCGGGGAAGTTCACCCCTCCACTTT.

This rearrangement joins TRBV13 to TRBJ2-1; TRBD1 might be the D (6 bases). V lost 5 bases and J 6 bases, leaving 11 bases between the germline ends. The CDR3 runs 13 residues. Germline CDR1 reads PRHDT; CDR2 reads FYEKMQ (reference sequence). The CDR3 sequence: CASSPLRGNEQFF. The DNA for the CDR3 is TGTGCCAGCAGCCCCCTCAGGGGCAATGAGCAGTTCTTC.

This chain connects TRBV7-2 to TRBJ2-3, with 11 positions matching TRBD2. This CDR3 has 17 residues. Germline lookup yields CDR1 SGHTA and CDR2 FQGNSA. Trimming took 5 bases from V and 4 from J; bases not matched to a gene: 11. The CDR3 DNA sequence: TGTGCCAGCAGCGGCCACCGCTTAGCGGGGGGGGCAGATACGCAGTATTTT. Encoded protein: CASSGHRLAGGADTQYF. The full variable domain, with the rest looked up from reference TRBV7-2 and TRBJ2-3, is GAGVSQSPSNKVTEKGKDVELRCDPISGHTALYWYRQSLGQGLEFLIYFQGNSAPDKSGLPSDRFSAERTGGSVSTLTIQRTQQEDSAVYLCASSGHRLAGGADTQYFGPGTRLTVL.

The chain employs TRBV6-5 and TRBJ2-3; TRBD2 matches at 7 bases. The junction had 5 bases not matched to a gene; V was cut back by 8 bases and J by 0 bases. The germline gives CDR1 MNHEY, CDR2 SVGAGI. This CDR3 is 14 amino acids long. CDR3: CASQRGTSTDTQYF. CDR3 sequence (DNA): TGTGCCAGCCAGCGGGGAACTAGCACAGATACGCAGTATTTT.

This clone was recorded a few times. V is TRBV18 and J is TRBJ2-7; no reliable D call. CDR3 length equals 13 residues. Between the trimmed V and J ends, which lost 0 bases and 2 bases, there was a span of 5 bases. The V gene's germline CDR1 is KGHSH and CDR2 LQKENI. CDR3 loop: CASSPPATYEQYF. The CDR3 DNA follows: TGTGCCAGCTCACCACCAGCAACCTACGAGCAGTACTTC.

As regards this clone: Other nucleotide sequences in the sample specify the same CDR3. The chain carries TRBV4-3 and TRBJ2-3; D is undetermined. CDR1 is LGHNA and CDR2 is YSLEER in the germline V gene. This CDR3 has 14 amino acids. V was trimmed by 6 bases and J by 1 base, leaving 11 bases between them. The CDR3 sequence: CASSQRSRTDTQYF. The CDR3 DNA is TGCGCCAGCAGTCAGAGGTCCCGCACAGATACGCAGTATTTT.

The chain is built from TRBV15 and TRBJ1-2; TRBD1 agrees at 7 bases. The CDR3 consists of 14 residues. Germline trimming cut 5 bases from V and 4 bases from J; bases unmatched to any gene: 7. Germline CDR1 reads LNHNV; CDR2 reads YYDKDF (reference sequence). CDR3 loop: CATSQHRDSYGYTF. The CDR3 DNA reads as TGTGCCACCAGCCAGCACCGGGACAGCTATGGCTACACCTTC.

The CDR3 reads CASSSLLAERPNIQYF. The CDR3 DNA sequence: TGCGCCAGCAGCTCACTCTTAGCGGAAAGACCAAACATTCAGTACTTC. The chain is built from TRBV5-1 and TRBJ2-4; TRBD2 might be the D (6 bases). In germline, CDR1 is SGHRS, CDR2 YFSETQ. The CDR3 extends over 16 amino acids. V gave up 3 bases and J gave up 6 bases, with 19 bases separating them.

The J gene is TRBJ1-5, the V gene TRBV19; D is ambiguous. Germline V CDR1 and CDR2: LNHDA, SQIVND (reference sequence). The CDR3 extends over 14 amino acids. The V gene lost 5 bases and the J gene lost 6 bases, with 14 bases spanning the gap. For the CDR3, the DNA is TGTGCCAGTAGTCCCGCGACATCAGGTCAGCCCCAGCATTTT. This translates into CASSPATSGQPQHF.

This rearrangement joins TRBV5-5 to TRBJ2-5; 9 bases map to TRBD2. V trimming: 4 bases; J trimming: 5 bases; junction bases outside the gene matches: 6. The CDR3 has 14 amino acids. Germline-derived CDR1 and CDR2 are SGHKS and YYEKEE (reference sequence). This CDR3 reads CASSLAGGGETQYF. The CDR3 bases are TGTGCCAGCAGCCTTGCGGGAGGGGGCGAGACCCAGTACTTC.

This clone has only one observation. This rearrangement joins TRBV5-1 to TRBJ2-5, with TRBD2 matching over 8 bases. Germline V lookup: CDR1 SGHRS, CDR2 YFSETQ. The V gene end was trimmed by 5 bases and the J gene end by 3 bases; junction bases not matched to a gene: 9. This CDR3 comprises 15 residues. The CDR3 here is CASRPGGAGEETQYF. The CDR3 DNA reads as TGCGCCAGCAGGCCCGGGGGGGCCGGGGAAGAGACCCAGTACTTC.